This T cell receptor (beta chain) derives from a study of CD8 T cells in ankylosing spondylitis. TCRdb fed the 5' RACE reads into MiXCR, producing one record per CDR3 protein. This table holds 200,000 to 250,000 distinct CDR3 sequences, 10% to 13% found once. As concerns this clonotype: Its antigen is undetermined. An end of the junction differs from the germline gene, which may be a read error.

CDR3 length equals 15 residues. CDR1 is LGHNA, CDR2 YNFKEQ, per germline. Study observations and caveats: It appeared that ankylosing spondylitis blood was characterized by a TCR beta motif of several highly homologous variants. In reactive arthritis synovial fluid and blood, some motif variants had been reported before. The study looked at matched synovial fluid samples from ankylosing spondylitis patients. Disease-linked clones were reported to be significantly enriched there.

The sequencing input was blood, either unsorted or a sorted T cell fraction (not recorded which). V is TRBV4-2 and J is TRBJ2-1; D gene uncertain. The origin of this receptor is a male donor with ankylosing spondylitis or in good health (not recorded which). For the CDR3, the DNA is TGTACCAGCAGCCAAGAACCCGGATCCTACAATGAGCAGTTCTTC. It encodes CTSSQEPGSYNEQFF.